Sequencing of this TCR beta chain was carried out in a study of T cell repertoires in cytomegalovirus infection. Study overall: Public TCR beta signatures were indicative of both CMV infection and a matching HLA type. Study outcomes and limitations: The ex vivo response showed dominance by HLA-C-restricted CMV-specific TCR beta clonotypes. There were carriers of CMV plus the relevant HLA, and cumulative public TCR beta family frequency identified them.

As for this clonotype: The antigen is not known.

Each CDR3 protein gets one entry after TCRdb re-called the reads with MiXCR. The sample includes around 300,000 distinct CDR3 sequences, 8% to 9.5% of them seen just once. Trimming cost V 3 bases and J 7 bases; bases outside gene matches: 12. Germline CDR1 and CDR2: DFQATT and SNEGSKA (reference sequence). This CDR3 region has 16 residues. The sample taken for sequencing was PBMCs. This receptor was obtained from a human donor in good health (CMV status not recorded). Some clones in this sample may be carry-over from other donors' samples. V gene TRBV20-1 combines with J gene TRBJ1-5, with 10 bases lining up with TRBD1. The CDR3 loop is CSASTARTGGGQPQHF. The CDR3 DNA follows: TGCAGTGCTAGTACTGCACGGACAGGGGGTGGACAGCCCCAGCATTTT.